The present T cell receptor (beta chain) was sequenced within a study of T cell responses to AZD1222 COVID-19 vaccine (dated by TCRdb to about 2021). Some background on the complete study: AZD1222 recipients given second doses at about 4 weeks or at about 12 weeks were pooled, since spike-specific TCR depth and breadth were not found to differ between the two schedules. A total of 230 to 250 trial participants underwent TCR sequencing, of whom 207 received two doses of AZD1222 and about 25 received two doses of the MenACWY control vaccine. Enrollment into the trials was organized by age into subgroups of 18-55, 56-69 and 70-plus years, and those subgroups contained approximately 160, 26 and 62 TCR-sequenced participants, respectively. Paper-wide results and their limitations: Vaccine-associated CD4 TCRs spanned the whole spike protein, with dominant responses in regions 160-218 and 743-854. The 56-69-year group was small, and its depth increase did not reach significance, likely because of low power. Conclusions about previously exposed vaccinees were limited because only six or seven AZD1222 recipients were SARS-CoV-2 seropositive at baseline. No day 14 peak-response samples were available, so repertoires were characterized only after the peak T cell response. Most participants were white British and females outnumbered males, and the authors suggested that clonal diversity may have been underestimated. Epitopes outside the regions mutated in the B.1.351 and B.1.1.7 variants were reportedly recognized by nearly half of the unique spike-specific TCRs. A significant rise in spike-specific TCR breadth and depth was observed after two AZD1222 doses relative to day 0 and relative to MenACWY recipients.

The CDR3 regions of human TCRbeta chains were subjected to immunosequencing. Concerning the study's data processing: TCRs in the repertoires were compared against a reference library of SARS-CoV-2-specific TCRs that had been generated with the MIRA antigen-specificity platform. Breadth was defined as the fraction of unique TCRs that were SARS-CoV-2-associated. Depth was defined as the fraction of total T cells that were SARS-CoV-2-associated. Using the MIRA data, each spike-specific TCR was mapped to the spike region that the TCR reacts to and placed in a CD4 or CD8 class. Log10-transformed breadth and depth values were compared by one-way ANOVA with Sidak's multiple comparisons tests. TCRdb limited this immuneACCESS table to in-frame rearrangements with V and J called. A share of clones is missing; checked studies link under half to unresolved V genes, and the rest is unexplained. For V, J and clone size, that table is used; D and trimming come from the DNA. The sample table records some 200,000 clones; approximately 90% of these occur just once. Of the sample, approximately 0.98% is held by the ten largest clones.

There are 16 amino acids in the CDR3, from cysteine to phenylalanine inclusive. This entry keeps only the CDR3 DNA: 48 bases, framed from base 1. At the junction V is shortened by 7 bases and J by 5 bases; bases outside the gene matches: 10. CDR1 is given as MNHEY and CDR2 as SMNVEV, both from the germline V gene (reference sequence). In regard to this clone: The clone's antigen remains unknown. No quality values exist for individual bases; no much larger clone is one base distant.

Interpreted using the paper, the time point label stands for: baseline before first vaccination. Vaccinee samples came from UK trials COV001 and COV002, including a single-blind randomized controlled phase 2/3 trial of AZD1222 (ChAdOx1 nCoV-19) in healthy adults. Trial participant PBMC samples were collected at day 0 and day 28 after the second dose for TCRbeta chain sequencing. This receptor was obtained from an adult in good health. Material: peripheral blood, obtained on day 0 of AZD1222 vaccination. Rearrangement joined TRBV27 to TRBJ1-6; the junction holds 8 bases that match TRBD1. The nucleotide sequence reads as follows: TGTGCCAGCAACTCCGGGACAGGAATGAATAATTCACCCCTCCACTTT. It translates to CASNSGTGMNNSPLHF.